One sample yielded the 19 T cell receptor beta chains listed below, sequenced in a study of response to subunit inactivated influenza vaccine. TCRdb re-analysed the RT-PCR reads in MiXCR, keeping a single row per CDR3 protein. The profile shows a few hundred thousand distinct CDR3 sequences, 14% of them singletons. The sequencing here drew on PBMCs from blood, taken roughly 12 days after vaccination. These receptors were obtained from a man in his forties or fifties who received an inactivated influenza vaccine.

This clonotype was detected a few times. The chain recombines TRBV9 with TRBJ1-1; D gene unclear. Germline V gene lookup returns CDR1 SGDLS and CDR2 YYNGEE. This CDR3 is 15 amino acids long. Trimming cost V 0 bases and J 3 bases, with 12 bases left between them. The CDR3 here is CASSVEVGGHTEAFF. The CDR3 DNA is TGTGCCAGCAGCGTAGAGGTGGGAGGTCACACTGAAGCTTTCTTT.

This clonotype showed up many times. Compared with germline, one end of the junction differs, possibly owing to a read error. The chain is built from TRBV7-2 and TRBJ2-3; a possible D gene is TRBD2 (5 bases). The CDR3 contains 15 residues. Looked up from germline, CDR1 is SGHTA and CDR2 is FQGNSA. This chain's CDR3 is CASSLRRGSTDTQYF. The DNA of the CDR3 is TGCGCCAGCAGCTTGCGCCGAGGGAGCACAGATACGCAGTATTTT.

This clonotype has a count of ten or more. CDR3 coding DNA: TGTGCCACCAGTGAAGCCGGGACTAGCGGCCAATGGAGGTACAATGAGCAGTTCTTC. Its translation is CATSEAGTSGQWRYNEQFF. This chain connects TRBV24-1 to TRBJ2-1, with 11 nucleotides matching TRBD2. This CDR3 contains 19 residues. V lost 4 bases to trimming and J lost 4 bases; unmatched junction nucleotides: 14. Germline assignment: CDR1 KGHDR and CDR2 SFDVKD.

This clonotype has a count of ten or more. V and J are TRBV15 and TRBJ2-5, with D uncertain. The germline gives CDR1 LNHNV, CDR2 YYDKDF (reference sequence). V was trimmed by 0 bases and J by 5 bases, leaving 4 bases between them. The CDR3 runs to 12 residues. CDR3 nucleotide sequence: TGTGCCACCAGCAGAGATCGGGAGACCCAGTACTTC. This gives the protein CATSRDRETQYF.

This clonotype was seen a few times. V gene TRBV7-2 combines with J gene TRBJ2-7, with 9 bases that match TRBD1. The length of the CDR3 is 13 residues. V shed 7 bases, J shed 6 bases, and the junction held 7 bases outside the gene matches. The germline V gene encodes CDR1 SGHTA and CDR2 FQGNSA. The CDR3 DNA sequence: TGTGCCAGCAACCAACAGGGGGCGGGCGAGCAGTACTTC. Translating it yields CASNQQGAGEQYF.

There are a few counts of this clonotype. J is TRBJ2-5 and V is TRBV7-2; D not certain. This CDR3 has 15 amino acids. The ends were cut back, 1 base at V and 1 base at J, with 10 bases in the middle. Germline V lookup: CDR1 SGHTA, CDR2 FQGNSA. Here the CDR3 reads CASSLGWPRQETQYF. In DNA, the CDR3 is TGTGCCAGCAGCTTAGGATGGCCACGCCAAGAGACCCAGTACTTC.

This clonotype was seen more than once but under ten times. The rearrangement uses TRBV4-2 and TRBJ2-2; weak D call: TRBD2 (6 bases). The germline V gene encodes CDR1 LGHNA and CDR2 YNFKEQ. Trimming removed 8 bases from V and 4 bases from J, with 17 bases in between. The CDR3 covers 15 residues. Written as DNA, the CDR3 is TGTGCCAGCCGAGAACCGGGAGTCGGCACCGGGGAGCTGTTTTTT. Its protein product is CASREPGVGTGELFF.

V usage is TRBV9 and J usage is TRBJ2-1; either TRBD1 or TRBD2 may fit D (5 bases each). The germline V gene has CDR1 SGDLS and CDR2 YYNGEE. The CDR3 extends over 13 amino acids. Trimming took 0 bases from V and 7 from J, leaving 8 bases between them. The CDR3 loop is CASSVGDGNEQFF. CDR3 DNA sequence: TGTGCCAGCAGCGTAGGGGACGGGAATGAGCAGTTCTTC. Looking up the rest from reference TRBV9 and TRBJ2-1 gives the full variable domain: DSGVTQTPKHLITATGQRVTLRCSPRSGDLSVYWYQQSLDQGLQFLIQYYNGEERAKGNILERFSAQQFPDLHSELNLSSLELGDSALYFCASSVGDGNEQFFGPGTRLTVL.

About this clonotype itself: The CDR3 does not end in the conserved phenylalanine or tryptophan, so this is likely a read error. The chain employs TRBV5-1 and TRBJ2-5, with D perhaps matching TRBD2 (6 bases). This CDR3 is built from 14 residues. The V end lost 5 bases, the J end lost 5 bases, and 16 bases lay between the germline ends. The germline V gene has CDR1 SGHRS and CDR2 YFSETQ. CDR3 region: CASRSGRSTETQYL. The CDR3 nucleotides are TGCGCCAGCAGATCCGGGAGAAGCACGGAGACCCAGTACTTG.

The sample holds a few counts of this clonotype. The chain has TRBV6-2 or TRBV6-3 and TRBJ2-1, with 10 bases fitting TRBD2. CDR1 and CDR2 (germline): MNHEY, SVGEGT. The CDR3 has 15 amino acids. V gave up 5 bases and J gave up 16 bases; unmatched junction bases: 17. CDR3 DNA: TGTGCCAGCAGTAAGACAACCACCGGGACTAGCGACCTTTTCTTC. Translated, it gives CASSKTTTGTSDLFF.

This chain uses TRBV18 with TRBJ2-7; perhaps D is TRBD1 or TRBD2 (5 bases each). V was cut by 3 bases and J by 1 base, with 10 bases left in between. This CDR3 spans 14 amino acids. The germline V gene encodes CDR1 KGHSH and CDR2 LQKENI. The CDR3 sequence is CASSPGRESYEQYF. CDR3 bases: TGTGCCAGCTCACCTGGCAGGGAGTCCTACGAGCAGTACTTC.

This clonotype was seen only a few times. The rearrangement links TRBV20-1 to TRBJ2-4; D perhaps matches TRBD2 (5 bases). The CDR3 sequence is 15 residues long. V lost 1 base, J lost 0 bases, and 10 bases lay in between. CDR1 DFQATT and CDR2 SNEGSKA come from the germline V gene (reference sequence). The CDR3 region is CSARGPSLAKNIQYF. As DNA, the CDR3 is TGCAGTGCTAGAGGCCCTAGCCTAGCCAAAAACATTCAGTACTTC.

This clonotype was observed a handful of times. The V and J genes are TRBV9 and TRBJ2-3; D possibly corresponds to TRBD1 (5 bases). The CDR3 contains 13 residues. Germline V CDR1 and CDR2: SGDLS, YYNGEE. Between the trimmed V and J ends, which lost 4 bases and 5 bases, there was a span of 11 bases. CDR3 DNA: TGTGCCAGCAGCCCCACCAGGGTAGATACGCAGTATTTT. It codes for CASSPTRVDTQYF. Filled out from reference TRBV9 and TRBJ2-3, the complete variable domain reads DSGVTQTPKHLITATGQRVTLRCSPRSGDLSVYWYQQSLDQGLQFLIQYYNGEERAKGNILERFSAQQFPDLHSELNLSSLELGDSALYFCASSPTRVDTQYFGPGTRLTVL.

The rearrangement links TRBV6-1 to TRBJ2-1, with 14 bases matching TRBD2. CDR1 is MNHNS, CDR2 SASEGT, per germline. The CDR3 sequence is 18 residues long. V was pared by 2 bases and J by 7 bases, with 10 bases of the junction left unmatched. CDR3 coding DNA: TGTGCCAGCAGTGAAAGGGGACTAGCGGGGGAGAATAGGAATGAGCAGTTCTTC. This gives the protein CASSERGLAGENRNEQFF.

The chain has TRBV10-2 and TRBJ2-1; no clear D gene. Per germline, CDR1 WSHSY and CDR2 SAAADI. The CDR3 runs to 14 residues. Trimming pared 7 bases from V and 7 bases from J, leaving 17 bases between. CDR3 DNA sequence: TGCGCCAGCATTCTAACCGGGTCTACAAATGAGCAGTTCTTC. Protein sequence: CASILTGSTNEQFF.

This clonotype was counted between two and nine times. This chain joins TRBV11-2 and TRBJ1-1; no reliable D call. Trimming shortened V by 2 bases and J by 6 bases, and 10 bases separated the two germline ends. Germline lookup yields CDR1 SGHAT and CDR2 FQNNGV. The CDR3 has 13 residues. CDR3 protein: CASSLRTAPEAFF. The CDR3 coding sequence is TGTGCCAGCAGCTTAAGGACCGCCCCTGAAGCTTTCTTT.

The CDR3 sequence is CASIPPGANTDTQYF. The CDR3, as DNA: TGTGCCAGCATCCCCCCCGGGGCAAACACAGATACGCAGTATTTT. This chain links TRBV6-1 with TRBJ2-3; D might be TRBD1 or TRBD2, each matching 5 bases. The CDR3 runs to 15 residues. Germline V gives CDR1 MNHNS, CDR2 SASEGT. V was pared by 7 bases and J by 2 bases, with 16 bases between.

The rearrangement joins TRBV7-2 to TRBJ2-3; 7 bases align to TRBD2. This CDR3 has 14 residues. V gave up 5 bases and J gave up 3 bases; unmatched junction bases: 5. Germline assignment: CDR1 SGHTA and CDR2 FQGNSA. The CDR3 sequence is CASSTGLVTDTQYF. DNA of the CDR3: TGTGCCAGCAGCACCGGACTAGTTACAGATACGCAGTATTTT.

The V and J genes are TRBV10-3 and TRBJ2-3; 9 bases are shared with TRBD1. This CDR3 spans 16 amino acids. The germline V gene has CDR1 ENHRY and CDR2 SYGVKD. The ends lost 3 bases at V and 3 bases at J; junction bases unmatched: 7. The CDR3 spells CAISDPGQGLTDTQYF. CDR3 coding DNA: TGTGCCATCAGTGACCCCGGACAGGGGCTTACAGATACGCAGTATTTT.